Listed below are T cell receptor beta chains from one sample, sequenced in a study of cytomegalovirus exposure and HLA in healthy donors. The data were produced by immunoSEQ multiplex PCR, yet TCRdb's version contains in-frame clones alone and is incomplete. The sample shows around 62,000 clones, 75% to 90% of them seen only once. The sequenced sample was PBMCs. Receptors originate from a woman between 18 and 29 years old in good health and CMV-seronegative. The CDR3 runs from the conserved cysteine through the conserved F or W. Each record gives: J gene, V gene, CDR3 protein.

TRBJ2-5 | TRBV28 | CASSLGTSGRAETQYF
TRBJ2-7 | TRBV10-2 | CASRDAGGVSSYEQYF
TRBJ2-1 | TRBV9 | CASSVQGANRGEQFF
TRBJ1-3 | TRBV9 | CASSVATGGNTIYF
TRBJ2-7 | TRBV6-5 | CASSRTSVHEQYF
TRBJ2-6 | TRBV7-3 | CASSPDRASGANVLTF
TRBJ1-1 | TRBV11-1 | CASSLYLNTEAFF
TRBJ2-3 | TRBV27 | CASWTSGGHSTDTQYF
TRBJ2-5 | TRBV7-2 | CASSRTQETQYF
TRBJ2-7 | TRBV5-4 | CASSHRTGMVYEQYF
TRBJ2-7 | TRBV4-1 | CASSQAGTDTYEQYF
TRBJ2-6 | TRBV4-2 | CASSQDAGSGANVLTF
TRBJ2-1 | TRBV5-1 | CASSSPGTNNNEQFF
TRBJ1-1 | TRBV7-9 | CASSLQGAPDTEAFF
TRBJ2-3 | TRBV18 | CASSGRLGSGTDTQYF
TRBJ1-2 | TRBV18 | CASSSTLVRENYGYTF
TRBJ1-4 | TRBV27 | CASSLGTGGAKLFF
TRBJ1-2 | TRBV5-6 | CASSSEPGQHTF
TRBJ2-3 | TRBV9 | CASSSRGGLRDTDTQYF
TRBJ2-1 | TRBV14 | CASSQDQAASYNEQFF
TRBJ2-1 | TRBV19 | CASSIVGRRGEQFF
TRBJ1-2 | TRBV14 | CASSRGQGWSGYTF
TRBJ2-5 | TRBV7-2 | CASSPGQSETQYF
TRBJ2-5 | TRBV4-2 | CASSQDLTSRRTQYF
TRBJ1-2 | TRBV7-3 | CASSLRPRNYGYTF
TRBJ2-1 | TRBV27 | CASRQGAPLNEQFF
TRBJ2-7 | TRBV7-2 | CASSSSGGAFYEQYF
TRBJ1-1 | TRBV5-1 | CASSLYRGKDTEAFF
TRBJ2-5 | TRBV30 | CAWSSTGLAVHETQYF
TRBJ1-1 | TRBV9 | CASSGSGLRNTEAFF
TRBJ2-3 | TRBV10-3 | CAISDSVAGDTQYF
TRBJ2-7 | TRBV7-6 | CASSLGGRGDPRNEQYF
TRBJ2-5 | TRBV11-1 | CASSTQGRGSVTQYF
TRBJ1-5 | TRBV28 | CASRRDLGDSEMKPQHF
TRBJ2-7 | TRBV6-1 | CASSDGNSYEQYF
TRBJ2-1 | TRBV5-1 | CASSMGQMEDEQFF
TRBJ2-7 | TRBV7-2 | CASSSNYEQYF
TRBJ2-3 | TRBV10-3 | CAISESDRDSTDTQYF
TRBJ2-7 | TRBV27 | CASRLNGQGVHEQYF
TRBJ2-3 | TRBV4-1 | CASSQQASGGTSSTDTQYF
TRBJ2-7 | TRBV5-1 | CASSLEAGGIFEQYF
TRBJ1-1 | TRBV6-4 | CASSDSGQGRMWMGTEAFF
TRBJ1-2 | TRBV14 | CASSQAGIHGYTF
TRBJ2-2 | TRBV9 | CASSVALRDRDTGELFF
TRBJ1-4 | TRBV15 | CATSRVLATNEKLFF
TRBJ2-5 | TRBV11-2 | CASSLRGGGPGETQYF
TRBJ2-7 | TRBV5-1 | CASSFDRGYGEQYF
TRBJ2-6 | TRBV29-1 | CSVWTGGANVLTF
TRBJ1-1 | TRBV13 | CASSAGRRGNTEAFF
TRBJ2-7 | TRBV4-1 | CASSHGRRQGYYEQYF
TRBJ1-1 | TRBV10-3 | CAISEPGAEAFF
TRBJ2-3 | TRBV4-2 | CASSDGTDTDTQYF
TRBJ2-1 | TRBV30 | CAWSVGGYNEQFF
TRBJ2-3 | TRBV7-9 | CASSLAAGGPRDTDTQYF
TRBJ2-7 | TRBV4-2 | CASSQGLAGGSYEQYF
TRBJ2-7 | TRBV6-5 | CASSRSGGPFYEQYF
TRBJ1-1 | TRBV7-3 | CASSATSGTEAFF
TRBJ2-1 | TRBV30 | CARSGELRNEQFF
TRBJ2-5 | TRBV6-1 | CASSESRGGRETQYF